The next 24 T cell receptor beta chains were all read from a single sample in a study of siplizumab effects on memory and regulatory T cells. Only in-frame clones appear in the TCRdb table, and some are missing; sequencing was by immunoSEQ multiplex PCR. The data show some 97,000 clones, 75% to 95% seen once. Sequencing was done on a sample of CD4+ T cells sorted from blood. The receptors stem from a human donor in good health. Some clones in this sample may be carry-over from other donors' samples.

V gene TRBV20-1 combines with J gene TRBJ1-5; D gene ambiguous. V gave up 1 base and J gave up 2 bases, with 0 bases separating them. Germline CDR1 DFQATT, CDR2 SNEGSKA (reference sequence). This CDR3 contains 11 residues. As DNA, the CDR3 is TGCAGTGCTAGAGGCAATCAGCCCCAGCATTTT. Amino acids: CSARGNQPQHF.

The V call is TRBV14, the J call TRBJ2-1, with D hard to call. Trimming took 2 bases from V and 0 from J, leaving 2 bases between them. Germline V gene lookup returns CDR1 SGHDN and CDR2 FVKESK. This CDR3 comprises 13 residues. The CDR3 sequence is CASSQSSYNEQFF. The CDR3 DNA sequence: TGTGCCAGCAGCCAAAGCTCCTACAATGAGCAGTTCTTC.

The CDR3 DNA reads TGTGCCAGCAGCTTAAGGCCAGGGTCGCCGTACGAGCAGTACTTC. This codes for CASSLRPGSPYEQYF. This chain links TRBV7-3 with TRBJ2-7; TRBD1 is a possible D gene (5 bases). Germline CDR1 SGHTA, CDR2 FQGTGA. Trimming took 1 base from V and 4 from J, leaving 14 bases between them. This CDR3 contains 15 residues.

The chain is built from TRBV5-1 and TRBJ2-3; TRBD2 matches 10 bases. This CDR3 has 16 amino acids. J was trimmed by 3 bases and V by 3 bases; bases with no gene match: 7. CDR1 and CDR2 (germline): SGHRS, YFSETQ. CDR3 sequence (DNA): TGCGCCAGCAGCTCTCCTAGCGGGAGTACGACAGATACGCAGTATTTT. Its translation is CASSSPSGSTTDTQYF.

V usage is TRBV5-1 and J usage is TRBJ2-6, with D unclear. The germline gives CDR1 SGHRS, CDR2 YFSETQ. This CDR3 region has 17 residues. V was shortened by 0 bases and J by 0 bases, with 10 bases between the two germline ends. The CDR3 sequence is CASSLADWGSGANVLTF. The CDR3 DNA sequence: TGCGCCAGCAGCTTGGCCGATTGGGGCTCTGGGGCCAACGTCCTGACTTTC. Full variable domain (outside the CDR3, taken from reference TRBV5-1 and TRBJ2-6): KAGVTQTPRYLIKTRGQQVTLSCSPISGHRSVSWYQQTPGQGLQFLFEYFSETQRNKGNFPGRFSGRQFSNSRSEMNVSTLELGDSALYLCASSLADWGSGANVLTFGAGSRLTVL.

This chain connects TRBV6-1 to TRBJ1-1, with D perhaps TRBD1 (5 bases). The CDR3 length is 16 residues. CDR1 is MNHNS, CDR2 SASEGT, per germline. V lost 1 base and J 4 bases, leaving 16 bases between the germline ends. The CDR3 DNA reads TGTGCCAGCAGTGAAGTCCTCGGGACGGCTAGCACTGAAGCTTTCTTT. It encodes CASSEVLGTASTEAFF.

The chain has TRBV6-6 and TRBJ2-7, with 9 nucleotides matching TRBD1. Germline V CDR1 and CDR2: MNHNY, SVGAGI (reference sequence). J lost 2 bases, V lost 5 bases, and 7 bases had no gene match. The CDR3 is made up of 15 amino acids. The CDR3 region is CASSAIWDRAYEQYF. The CDR3 DNA reads as TGTGCCAGCAGTGCTATCTGGGACAGGGCCTACGAGCAGTACTTC.

This clone was recorded once. The rearrangement joins TRBV21-1 to TRBJ2-3; TRBD1 is taken as the D call from the table, unchecked against the DNA. TRBV21-1 is reported as a pseudogene. CDR3 size: 17 residues. For the CDR3, the DNA is TGTGCCAGCAGCAAACCCCGGGACAGAGATAGCACAGATACGCAGTATTTT. Translation: CASSKPRDRDSTDTQYF.

J is TRBJ2-7 and V is TRBV7-9; D gene unclear. The V gene's germline CDR1 is SEHNR and CDR2 FQNEAQ (reference sequence). The CDR3 runs 11 residues. Trimming took off 6 bases at V and 4 bases at J, with 7 bases between the two ends. CDR3 sequence reads: CASSQEYEQYF. In DNA, the CDR3 is TGTGCCAGCAGTCAAGAGTACGAGCAGTACTTC.

A single count supports this clone. The chain joins TRBV2 to TRBJ2-3; D possibly matches TRBD1 or TRBD2 (5 bases each). CDR3 length equals 12 residues. Germline V gene lookup returns CDR1 SNHLY and CDR2 FYNNEI. V lost 4 bases, J lost 14 bases, and 16 bases lay in between. The CDR3 nucleotides are TGTGCCAGCAGTGTAAATCGGGGCATGCCGTATTTT. Amino acids: CASSVNRGMPYF.

The chain combines TRBV7-8 with TRBJ2-7; 13 bases agree with TRBD2. Trimming took 5 bases from V and 3 from J; bases not matched to a gene: 10. CDR1 SGHVS and CDR2 FQNEAQ come from the germline V gene. The CDR3 spans 17 residues. The CDR3 DNA is TGTGCCAGCAGCCTAGGACTAGCGGGAGACCCCTTCTACGAGCAGTACTTC. This sequence encodes CASSLGLAGDPFYEQYF.

The genes are TRBV14 and TRBJ2-2; 9 nucleotides line up with TRBD1. The CDR3 is made up of 15 amino acids. Germline V gives CDR1 SGHDN, CDR2 FVKESK. J lost 1 base, V lost 5 bases, and 2 bases had no gene match. CDR3 DNA: TGTGCCAGCAGCAGGGGACAGGGGAACACCGGGGAGCTGTTTTTT. This encodes CASSRGQGNTGELFF.

The genes are TRBV5-6 and TRBJ1-5; D is perhaps TRBD1 (5 bases). Germline V gene sequence: CDR1 SGHDT, CDR2 YYEEEE. The V and J ends lost 3 bases and 2 bases respectively, with 12 bases between them. There are 15 residues in the CDR3. CDR3 region: CASSSAGEGNQPQHF. The DNA of the CDR3 is TGTGCCAGCAGCTCGGCGGGGGAGGGCAATCAGCCCCAGCATTTT. The full variable domain, with the rest looked up from reference TRBV5-6 and TRBJ1-5, is DAGVTQSPTHLIKTRGQQVTLRCSPKSGHDTVSWYQQALGQGPQFIFQYYEEEERQRGNFPDRFSGHQFPNYSSELNVNALLLGDSALYLCASSSAGEGNQPQHFGDGTRLSIL.

This chain connects TRBV6-1 to TRBJ2-5; 13 nucleotides agree with TRBD2. There are 15 residues in the CDR3. CDR1 and CDR2 (germline): MNHNS, SASEGT. The ends lost 10 bases at V and 4 bases at J; junction bases unmatched: 9. CDR3 amino acids: CATGTSGTQGETQYF. Written as DNA, the CDR3 is TGTGCCACGGGGACTAGCGGGACTCAGGGAGAGACCCAGTACTTC.

The chain uses TRBV18 and TRBJ1-1, with 11 bases identical to TRBD1. The germline V gene encodes CDR1 KGHSH and CDR2 LQKENI. This CDR3 is 13 amino acids long. The V and J ends lost 5 bases and 5 bases, in that order; junction bases with no gene match: 1. The CDR3 DNA reads as TGTGCCAGCTCAGGACAGGGGGCAACTGAAGCTTTCTTT. Protein sequence: CASSGQGATEAFF.

The genes are TRBV9 and TRBJ1-2, with 8 bases identical to TRBD1. CDR1 is SGDLS, CDR2 YYNGEE, per germline. The V and J ends lost 0 bases and 1 base, in that order; junction bases with no gene match: 5. This CDR3 has 16 amino acids. DNA of the CDR3: TGTGCCAGCAGCGTAGCCGGACAGGGAGGTAACTATGGCTACACCTTC. Amino acid sequence: CASSVAGQGGNYGYTF.

The chain uses TRBV28 and TRBJ1-5; 11 bases map to TRBD1. With 10 bases clipped from V and 6 bases from J, the junction kept 14 bases outside the gene matches. Germline V gene data show CDR1 as MDHEN and CDR2 as SYDVKM. The CDR3 is made up of 16 amino acids. CDR3 protein: CATSIVWGTGGQPQHF. The CDR3 DNA reads as TGTGCCACCTCTATAGTTTGGGGGACAGGGGGTCAGCCCCAGCATTTT.

V and J are TRBV5-1 and TRBJ2-3, with 7 bases lining up with TRBD1. The ends lost 0 bases at V and 4 bases at J; junction bases unmatched: 2. Germline V gives CDR1 SGHRS, CDR2 YFSETQ. The CDR3 extends over 14 amino acids. The CDR3 nucleotides read TGCGCCAGCAGCTTGGGGGACAGTTCAGATACGCAGTATTTT. Protein: CASSLGDSSDTQYF. The full variable domain, rest sourced from reference TRBV5-1 and TRBJ2-3, is KAGVTQTPRYLIKTRGQQVTLSCSPISGHRSVSWYQQTPGQGLQFLFEYFSETQRNKGNFPGRFSGRQFSNSRSEMNVSTLELGDSALYLCASSLGDSSDTQYFGPGTRLTVL.

The J gene is TRBJ2-7, the V gene TRBV11-2; possibly TRBD1 for D (6 bases). V gave up 4 bases and J gave up 3 bases, with 16 bases separating them. CDR1 SGHAT and CDR2 FQNNGV come from the germline V gene. CDR3 length: 15 amino acids. The CDR3 DNA is TGTGCCAGCAGCTATCAGGGGATCGTAAACTACGAGCAGTACTTC. Its translation: CASSYQGIVNYEQYF.

The rearrangement uses TRBV5-1 and TRBJ1-2; 7 bases are shared with TRBD1. V trimming: 4 bases; J trimming: 7 bases; junction bases outside the gene matches: 10. Germline CDR1 reads SGHRS; CDR2 reads YFSETQ. The CDR3 length is 14 residues. In nucleotides, the CDR3 is TGCGCCAGCAGCACCGGACAGGCGGTAATTGGCTACACCTTC. It specifies CASSTGQAVIGYTF. Full variable domain (missing parts from reference TRBV5-1 and TRBJ1-2): KAGVTQTPRYLIKTRGQQVTLSCSPISGHRSVSWYQQTPGQGLQFLFEYFSETQRNKGNFPGRFSGRQFSNSRSEMNVSTLELGDSALYLCASSTGQAVIGYTFGSGTRLTVV.

This chain joins TRBV7-3 and TRBJ2-3; a possible D gene is TRBD1 (5 bases). The CDR3 loop spans 14 amino acids. CDR1 is SGHTA and CDR2 is FQGTGA in the germline V gene. Deletions cut 5 bases from V and 2 bases from J, with 11 bases between. CDR3 residues: CASSLLGPTDTQYF. In DNA form, the CDR3 reads TGTGCCAGCAGCCTCCTGGGGCCCACAGATACGCAGTATTTT.

CDR3 DNA sequence: TGTGCCATCACCAGCGGGAGTACAGATACGCAGTATTTT. Residues: CAITSGSTDTQYF. V gene TRBV10-3 combines with J gene TRBJ2-3; 8 nucleotides line up with TRBD2. The CDR3 has 13 amino acids. CDR1 is ENHRY and CDR2 is SYGVKD in the germline V gene. With V trimmed by 7 bases and J by 3 bases, 3 bases remained unmatched.

The gene calls are TRBV5-4 and TRBJ2-3; 8 nucleotides align to TRBD2. The CDR3 is 15 residues long. Germline V gene data show CDR1 as SGHNT and CDR2 as YYREEE (reference sequence). V lost 3 bases, J lost 2 bases, and 5 bases stayed unmatched. CDR3 protein: CASSSAGGFTDTQYF. For the CDR3, the DNA is TGTGCCAGCAGCTCCGCGGGAGGATTCACAGATACGCAGTATTTT. Variable domain in full (rest from reference TRBV5-4 and TRBJ2-3): ETGVTQSPTHLIKTRGQQVTLRCSSQSGHNTVSWYQQALGQGPQFIFQYYREEENGRGNFPPRFSGLQFPNYSSELNVNALELDDSALYLCASSSAGGFTDTQYFGPGTRLTVL.

V usage is TRBV15 and J usage is TRBJ2-5; possibly TRBD1 or TRBD2 for D (5 bases each). The CDR3 contains 15 residues. The V gene's germline CDR1 is LNHNV and CDR2 YYDKDF (reference sequence). Trimming pared 0 bases from V and 5 bases from J, leaving 13 bases between. CDR3 bases: TGTGCCACCAGCAGAGATCGCGGCAGGGACGAGACCCAGTACTTC. The encoded protein is CATSRDRGRDETQYF.